This T cell receptor beta chain is drawn from a study of shared clonotypes between healthy human individuals. Study-wide context: Sampling drew on donors who were a couple of women and a few men aged 18 to 49.

V lost 4 bases, J lost 6 bases, and 19 bases lay in between. Germline V gives CDR1 SGDLS, CDR2 YYNGEE. CDR3 size: 16 residues. It was across several immunoSEQ plates that each subset's genomic DNA was evenly split. This table comes from immunoSEQ multiplex PCR, and its TCRdb copy is limited to in-frame clones, with some not included. Here the sample spans about 2.1 million clones, 85% to 95% being singletons. Naive CD8 cells, CD45RO-negative and positively selected for CCR7, excluded terminally differentiated effector memory CD45RA+ cells. Those who donated, Caucasian adults without exception, all lived in Nashville, Tennessee.

The rearrangement joins TRBV9 to TRBJ1-4, with a weak D call TRBD1 (5 bases). This clonotype originated in a man between 18 and 29 years old in good health. Some clones in this sample may be carry-over from other donors' samples. Sample: naive CD8+ T cells from PBMCs. The CDR3 region has the DNA TGTGCCAGCAGCACGGGGGGGTATCCCGGGGATGAAAAACTGTTTTTT. Protein sequence: CASSTGGYPGDEKLFF.